The 17 T cell receptor beta chains below come from one sample, sequenced in a study of blood T cell repertoires in COVID-19. The method was immunoSEQ multiplex PCR; TCRdb's version includes in-frame clones alone and lacks a portion of them. Of 140,000 to 150,000 clones listed, approximately 80% were seen once; the top ten hold roughly 2.9%. Specimen: peripheral blood. All receptors come from a middle-aged woman with active or convalescent COVID-19.

The rearrangement joins TRBV7-9 to TRBJ2-2; possible D gene TRBD1, 6 bases. This CDR3 has 15 residues. Germline V gene sequence: CDR1 SEHNR, CDR2 FQNEAQ (reference sequence). Trimming removed 5 bases at V and 1 base at J, with 11 bases between. This CDR3 reads CASSTGHMNTGELFF. The CDR3 DNA follows: TGTGCCAGCAGCACGGGACACATGAACACCGGGGAGCTGTTTTTT.

CDR3 residues: CASSLGQSNYGYTF. As DNA, the CDR3 is TGTGCCAGCAGTTTAGGGCAGTCTAACTATGGCTACACCTTC. The chain has TRBV28 and TRBJ1-2; D ambiguous. Per germline, CDR1 MDHEN and CDR2 SYDVKM. Between the trimmed V and J ends, which lost 2 bases and 0 bases, there was a span of 7 bases. This CDR3 spans 14 amino acids.

This sequence joins TRBV6-5 and TRBJ2-7; TRBD1 aligns across 9 bases. Germline assignment: CDR1 MNHEY and CDR2 SVGAGI. This CDR3 has 15 residues. The V gene end was trimmed by 7 bases and the J gene end by 5 bases; junction bases not matched to a gene: 12. Here the CDR3 reads CASTPTGGRSHEQYF. CDR3 DNA: TGTGCCAGCACCCCTACAGGGGGCCGTTCCCACGAGCAGTACTTC.

The rearrangement links TRBV28 to TRBJ1-1; D unclear. Germline loops: CDR1 MDHEN, CDR2 SYDVKM. The CDR3 is made up of 14 amino acids. V was clipped by 1 base and J by 5 bases, with 11 bases between them. In DNA, the CDR3 is TGTGCCAGCAGTTTATCCGGGCGGAGGACTGAAGCTTTCTTT. Its protein is CASSLSGRRTEAFF.

The rearrangement joins TRBV7-2 to TRBJ2-1; D perhaps matches TRBD2 (6 bases). This CDR3 contains 13 residues. V lost 3 bases and J 13 bases, leaving 16 bases between the germline ends. From germline, CDR1 is SGHTA and CDR2 FQGNSA. CDR3 loop: CASSLSPLAPQFF. The CDR3 DNA reads TGTGCCAGCAGCTTGTCCCCCCTAGCGCCTCAGTTCTTC.

The chain recombines TRBV24-1 with TRBJ2-2; a possible D gene is TRBD1 (6 bases). Germline V gene data show CDR1 as KGHDR and CDR2 as SFDVKD. CDR3 length: 11 amino acids. Trimming took 9 bases from V and 8 from J, leaving 9 bases between them. The CDR3, as DNA: TGTGCCACCTCCAGGGGTGGGGAGCTGTTTTTT. As protein: CATSRGGELFF.

The chain joins TRBV19 to TRBJ1-1, with unresolved D. V was shortened by 2 bases and J by 1 base, with 14 bases between the two germline ends. CDR1 and CDR2 from the germline V gene are LNHDA and SQIVND (reference sequence). CDR3 length equals 16 residues. CDR3 amino acids: CASSITGERRNTEAFF. The CDR3 nucleotides are TGTGCCAGTAGTATAACCGGGGAGCGGCGGAACACTGAAGCTTTCTTT. The full variable domain, rest sourced from reference TRBV19 and TRBJ1-1, is DGGITQSPKYLFRKEGQNVTLSCEQNLNHDAMYWYRQDPGQGLRLIYYSQIVNDFQKGDIAEGYSVSREKKESFPLTVTSAQKNPTAFYLCASSITGERRNTEAFFGQGTRLTVV.

The chain combines TRBV29-1 with TRBJ2-1; D is possibly TRBD1 (5 bases). This CDR3 is built from 14 residues. Germline assignment: CDR1 SQVTM and CDR2 ANQGSEA. Trimming stripped 6 bases from V and 5 bases from J, with 17 bases between. CDR3 DNA: TGCAGCGTGGAAAAGGCAGGGTACCACAATGAGCAGTTCTTC. Translation gives CSVEKAGYHNEQFF.

This CDR3 is CASSSLQTGNSGNTIYF. The CDR3 DNA reads TGTGCCAGCAGCTCTCTTCAGACAGGCAACTCTGGAAACACCATATATTTT. This rearrangement joins TRBV5-6 to TRBJ1-3; perhaps TRBD1 as D (6 bases). Trimming removed 3 bases at V and 0 bases at J, with 16 bases between. Per germline, CDR1 SGHDT and CDR2 YYEEEE. The CDR3 is 17 residues long.

The chain has TRBV10-2 and TRBJ1-5; TRBD1 is a possible D gene (5 bases). Germline CDR1 WSHSY, CDR2 SAAADI. This CDR3 has 19 residues. Trimming stripped 0 bases from V and 6 bases from J, with 24 bases between. CDR3 nucleotide sequence: TGCGCCAGCAGTGAGTCGCCCGATTCGTCAGGGTGGTTAGGTCAGCCCCAGCATTTT. Translating gives CASSESPDSSGWLGQPQHF.

The rearrangement uses TRBV5-1 and TRBJ2-7, with D perhaps matching TRBD2 (6 bases). Germline V gives CDR1 SGHRS, CDR2 YFSETQ. V lost 2 bases, J lost 2 bases, and 8 bases lay in between. The CDR3 has 13 residues. The CDR3 DNA reads as TGCGCCAGCAGCTTCGGGAGTCCCTACGAGCAGTACTTC. Translating gives CASSFGSPYEQYF.

The chain has TRBV19 and TRBJ2-2, with 7 bases lining up with TRBD1. The CDR3 has 16 residues. V lost 2 bases and J lost 3; bases outside the gene matches: 6. Germline lookup yields CDR1 LNHDA and CDR2 SQIVND (reference sequence). CDR3: CASSIPTGFDTGELFF. In DNA, the CDR3 is TGTGCCAGTAGTATACCGACAGGGTTCGACACCGGGGAGCTGTTTTTT.

The gene calls are TRBV6-5 and TRBJ1-3, with D maybe TRBD1 (5 bases). V was clipped by 2 bases and J by 0 bases, with 11 bases between them. Per germline, CDR1 MNHEY and CDR2 SVGAGI. This CDR3 spans 16 amino acids. In DNA form, the CDR3 reads TGTGCCAGCAGTTACGACCAGGGAACCTCTGGAAACACCATATATTTT. It yields the protein CASSYDQGTSGNTIYF.

The chain carries TRBV3-1 (or the pseudogene TRBV3-2) and TRBJ1-1, with 9 bases lining up with TRBD1. Germline V CDR1 and CDR2: LGHDT, YNNKEL (reference sequence). The J segment lost 7 bases and the V segment lost 6 bases, leaving 9 bases of the junction unmatched. There are 14 residues in the CDR3. CDR3 coding DNA: TGTGCCAGCAGACACCTGGGGGGACAGGGTGAAGCTTTCTTT. Protein product: CASRHLGGQGEAFF.

About this clone itself: No conserved phenylalanine or tryptophan ends this CDR3, so it is likely a read error. No DNA is shown, since the ends of the CDR3 on it are uncertain; the CDR3 is the one TCRdb lists. The chain uses TRBV6-6 and TRBJ1-3; the table names TRBD1, a call not compared with the DNA. The CDR3 totals 16 residues, both ends included. The germline V gene has CDR1 MNHNY and CDR2 SVGAGI (reference sequence). Here the CDR3 reads CASSYSQGVLVLELVL.

This chain uses TRBV24-1 with TRBJ1-5; TRBD1 might be the D (5 bases). The CDR3 sequence is 14 residues long. Deletions cut 2 bases from V and 9 bases from J, with 13 bases between. CDR1 and CDR2 from the germline V gene are KGHDR and SFDVKD. The DNA of the CDR3 is TGTGCCACCAGTGATTACAGGACCATCTTGCCCCAGCATTTT. This translates into CATSDYRTILPQHF.

The CDR3 reads CASSLGPGTGVAFF. CDR3 coding DNA: TGCGCCAGCAGCCTCGGTCCCGGGACAGGGGTAGCTTTCTTT. The V call is TRBV5-1, the J call TRBJ1-1; 10 bases match TRBD1. V dropped 4 bases and J dropped 10; count of bases not matched to a gene: 10. CDR3 length equals 14 residues. The germline V gene has CDR1 SGHRS and CDR2 YFSETQ. The variable domain in full, completed from reference TRBV5-1 and TRBJ1-1, reads KAGVTQTPRYLIKTRGQQVTLSCSPISGHRSVSWYQQTPGQGLQFLFEYFSETQRNKGNFPGRFSGRQFSNSRSEMNVSTLELGDSALYLCASSLGPGTGVAFFGQGTRLTVV.